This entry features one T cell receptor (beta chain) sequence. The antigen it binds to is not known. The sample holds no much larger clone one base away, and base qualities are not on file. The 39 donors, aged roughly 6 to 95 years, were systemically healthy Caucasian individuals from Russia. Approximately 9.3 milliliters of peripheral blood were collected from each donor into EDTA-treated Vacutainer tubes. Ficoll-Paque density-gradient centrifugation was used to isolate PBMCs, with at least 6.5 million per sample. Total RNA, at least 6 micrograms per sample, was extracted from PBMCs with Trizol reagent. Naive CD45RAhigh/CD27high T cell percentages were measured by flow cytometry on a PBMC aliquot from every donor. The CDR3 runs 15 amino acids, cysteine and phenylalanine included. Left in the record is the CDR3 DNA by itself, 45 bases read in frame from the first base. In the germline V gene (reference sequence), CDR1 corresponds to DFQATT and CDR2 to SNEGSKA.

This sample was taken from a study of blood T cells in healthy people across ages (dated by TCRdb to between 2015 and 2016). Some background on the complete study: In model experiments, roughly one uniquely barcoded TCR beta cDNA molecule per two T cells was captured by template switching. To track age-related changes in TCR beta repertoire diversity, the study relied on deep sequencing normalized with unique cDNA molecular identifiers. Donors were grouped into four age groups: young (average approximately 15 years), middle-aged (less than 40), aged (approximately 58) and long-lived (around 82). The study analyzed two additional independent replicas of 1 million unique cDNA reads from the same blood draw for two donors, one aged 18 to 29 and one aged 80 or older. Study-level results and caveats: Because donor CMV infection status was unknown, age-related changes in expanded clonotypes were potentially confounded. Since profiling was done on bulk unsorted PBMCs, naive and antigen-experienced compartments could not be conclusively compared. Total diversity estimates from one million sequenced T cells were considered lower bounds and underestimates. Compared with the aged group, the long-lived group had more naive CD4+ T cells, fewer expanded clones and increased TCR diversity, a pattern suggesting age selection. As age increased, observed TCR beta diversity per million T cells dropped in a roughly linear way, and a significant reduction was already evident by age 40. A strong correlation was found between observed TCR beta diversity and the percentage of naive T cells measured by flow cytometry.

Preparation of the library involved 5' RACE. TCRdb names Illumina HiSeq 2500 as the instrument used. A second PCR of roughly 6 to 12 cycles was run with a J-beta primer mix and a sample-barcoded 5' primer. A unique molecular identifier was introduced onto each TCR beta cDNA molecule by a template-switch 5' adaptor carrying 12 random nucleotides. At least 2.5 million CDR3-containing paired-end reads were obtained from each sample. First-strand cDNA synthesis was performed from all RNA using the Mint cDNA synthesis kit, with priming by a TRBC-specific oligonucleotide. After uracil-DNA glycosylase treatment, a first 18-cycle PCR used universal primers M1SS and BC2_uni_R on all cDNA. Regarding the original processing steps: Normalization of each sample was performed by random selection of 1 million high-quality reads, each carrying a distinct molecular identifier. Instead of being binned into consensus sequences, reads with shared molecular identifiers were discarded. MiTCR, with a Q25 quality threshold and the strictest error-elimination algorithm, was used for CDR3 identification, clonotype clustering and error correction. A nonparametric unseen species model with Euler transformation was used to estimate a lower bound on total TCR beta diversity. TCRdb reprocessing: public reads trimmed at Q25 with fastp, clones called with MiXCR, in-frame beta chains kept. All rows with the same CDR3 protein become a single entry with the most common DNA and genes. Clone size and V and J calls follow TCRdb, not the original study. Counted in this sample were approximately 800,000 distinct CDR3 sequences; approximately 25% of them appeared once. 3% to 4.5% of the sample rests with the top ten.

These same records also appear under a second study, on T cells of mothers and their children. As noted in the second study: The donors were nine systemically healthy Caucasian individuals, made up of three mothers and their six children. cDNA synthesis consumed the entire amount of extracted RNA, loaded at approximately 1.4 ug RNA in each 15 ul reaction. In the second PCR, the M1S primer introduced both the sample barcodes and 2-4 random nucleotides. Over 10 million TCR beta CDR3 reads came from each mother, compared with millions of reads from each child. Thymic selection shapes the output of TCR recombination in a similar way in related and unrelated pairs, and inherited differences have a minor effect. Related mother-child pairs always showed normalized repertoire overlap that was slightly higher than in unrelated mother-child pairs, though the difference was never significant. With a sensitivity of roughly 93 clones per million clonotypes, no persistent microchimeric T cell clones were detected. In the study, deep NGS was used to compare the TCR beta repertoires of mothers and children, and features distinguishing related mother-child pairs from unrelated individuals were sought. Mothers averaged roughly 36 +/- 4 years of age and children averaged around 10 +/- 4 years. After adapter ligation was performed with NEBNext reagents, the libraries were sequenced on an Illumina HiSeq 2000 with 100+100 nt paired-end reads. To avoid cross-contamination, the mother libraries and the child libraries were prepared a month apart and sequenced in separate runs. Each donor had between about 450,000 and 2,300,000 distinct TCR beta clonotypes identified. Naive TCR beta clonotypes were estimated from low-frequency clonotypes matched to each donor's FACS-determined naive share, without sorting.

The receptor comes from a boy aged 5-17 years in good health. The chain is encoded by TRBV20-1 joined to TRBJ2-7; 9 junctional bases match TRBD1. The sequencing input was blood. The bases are TGCGCCGGGACAGGGAGCACTAGTAGCGTCGACGAGCAGTACTTC. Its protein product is CAGTGSTSSVDEQYF.